This T cell receptor (beta chain) was found in a study of T cells in Graves' hyperthyroidism and ophthalmopathy. About the study: Before any treatment, at initial diagnosis, peripheral blood was collected.

RNA transcripts yielded amplified TCR beta CDR3 regions. With the HTBI primer set, the TCR CDR3 went through a first round of RT-PCR. In TCRdb, the multiplex PCR reads were re-called with MiXCR into one record per CDR3 protein. The table includes around 700,000 distinct CDR3 sequences, roughly a sixth detected once. Trimming shortened V by 3 bases and J by 4 bases, and 13 bases separated the two germline ends. This CDR3 has 15 amino acids. In germline, CDR1 is LNHDA, CDR2 SQIVND (reference sequence). This TCR came from a woman between 45 and 60 years old with Graves' hyperthyroidism that later progressed to Graves' ophthalmopathy. Sequenced: blood. The chain joins TRBV19 to TRBJ1-3, with a possible D match to TRBD1 (5 bases). CDR3 sequence (DNA): TGTGCCAGTAGTATGTCTCAGGGTACCGGAAACACCATATATTTT. Translated, it gives CASSMSQGTGNTIYF.